This T cell receptor (beta chain) stems from a study of shared clonotypes between healthy human individuals. Study details: CD4 naive and memory got three plates each, CD8 naive two, CD8 memory one. Findings and limits, study-wide: Some clonotypes were shared by all four sorted-subset donors, while others were not shared. The non-shared ones had lower generation probabilities than the shared ones. Represented diversity (both genetic and exposure-history) was limited by the small number of donors.

Nashville, Tennessee was home to all donors, who were Caucasian adults. Germline-derived CDR1 and CDR2 are SQVTM and ANQGSEA. The length of the CDR3 is 14 residues. In regard to this clone: Its antigen remains unknown.

Assay used: immunoSEQ multiplex PCR; TCRdb lists only in-frame clones, some missing. The sample consists of hundreds of thousands of clones, less than 85% of them appearing once. This receptor was taken from a woman aged 30 to 39 in good health. The chain joins TRBV29-1 to TRBJ2-5, with D hard to call. Matching the DNA end better, TRBJ2-7 makes the J call doubtful. The sample comprised memory CD4+ T cells sorted from blood. The subset is: CD45RA-negative fraction. The CDR3 loop reads CSVLLTDPVYEQYF. The DNA of the CDR3 is TGCAGCGTTCTGTTAACAGATCCTGTCTACGAGCAGTACTTC.